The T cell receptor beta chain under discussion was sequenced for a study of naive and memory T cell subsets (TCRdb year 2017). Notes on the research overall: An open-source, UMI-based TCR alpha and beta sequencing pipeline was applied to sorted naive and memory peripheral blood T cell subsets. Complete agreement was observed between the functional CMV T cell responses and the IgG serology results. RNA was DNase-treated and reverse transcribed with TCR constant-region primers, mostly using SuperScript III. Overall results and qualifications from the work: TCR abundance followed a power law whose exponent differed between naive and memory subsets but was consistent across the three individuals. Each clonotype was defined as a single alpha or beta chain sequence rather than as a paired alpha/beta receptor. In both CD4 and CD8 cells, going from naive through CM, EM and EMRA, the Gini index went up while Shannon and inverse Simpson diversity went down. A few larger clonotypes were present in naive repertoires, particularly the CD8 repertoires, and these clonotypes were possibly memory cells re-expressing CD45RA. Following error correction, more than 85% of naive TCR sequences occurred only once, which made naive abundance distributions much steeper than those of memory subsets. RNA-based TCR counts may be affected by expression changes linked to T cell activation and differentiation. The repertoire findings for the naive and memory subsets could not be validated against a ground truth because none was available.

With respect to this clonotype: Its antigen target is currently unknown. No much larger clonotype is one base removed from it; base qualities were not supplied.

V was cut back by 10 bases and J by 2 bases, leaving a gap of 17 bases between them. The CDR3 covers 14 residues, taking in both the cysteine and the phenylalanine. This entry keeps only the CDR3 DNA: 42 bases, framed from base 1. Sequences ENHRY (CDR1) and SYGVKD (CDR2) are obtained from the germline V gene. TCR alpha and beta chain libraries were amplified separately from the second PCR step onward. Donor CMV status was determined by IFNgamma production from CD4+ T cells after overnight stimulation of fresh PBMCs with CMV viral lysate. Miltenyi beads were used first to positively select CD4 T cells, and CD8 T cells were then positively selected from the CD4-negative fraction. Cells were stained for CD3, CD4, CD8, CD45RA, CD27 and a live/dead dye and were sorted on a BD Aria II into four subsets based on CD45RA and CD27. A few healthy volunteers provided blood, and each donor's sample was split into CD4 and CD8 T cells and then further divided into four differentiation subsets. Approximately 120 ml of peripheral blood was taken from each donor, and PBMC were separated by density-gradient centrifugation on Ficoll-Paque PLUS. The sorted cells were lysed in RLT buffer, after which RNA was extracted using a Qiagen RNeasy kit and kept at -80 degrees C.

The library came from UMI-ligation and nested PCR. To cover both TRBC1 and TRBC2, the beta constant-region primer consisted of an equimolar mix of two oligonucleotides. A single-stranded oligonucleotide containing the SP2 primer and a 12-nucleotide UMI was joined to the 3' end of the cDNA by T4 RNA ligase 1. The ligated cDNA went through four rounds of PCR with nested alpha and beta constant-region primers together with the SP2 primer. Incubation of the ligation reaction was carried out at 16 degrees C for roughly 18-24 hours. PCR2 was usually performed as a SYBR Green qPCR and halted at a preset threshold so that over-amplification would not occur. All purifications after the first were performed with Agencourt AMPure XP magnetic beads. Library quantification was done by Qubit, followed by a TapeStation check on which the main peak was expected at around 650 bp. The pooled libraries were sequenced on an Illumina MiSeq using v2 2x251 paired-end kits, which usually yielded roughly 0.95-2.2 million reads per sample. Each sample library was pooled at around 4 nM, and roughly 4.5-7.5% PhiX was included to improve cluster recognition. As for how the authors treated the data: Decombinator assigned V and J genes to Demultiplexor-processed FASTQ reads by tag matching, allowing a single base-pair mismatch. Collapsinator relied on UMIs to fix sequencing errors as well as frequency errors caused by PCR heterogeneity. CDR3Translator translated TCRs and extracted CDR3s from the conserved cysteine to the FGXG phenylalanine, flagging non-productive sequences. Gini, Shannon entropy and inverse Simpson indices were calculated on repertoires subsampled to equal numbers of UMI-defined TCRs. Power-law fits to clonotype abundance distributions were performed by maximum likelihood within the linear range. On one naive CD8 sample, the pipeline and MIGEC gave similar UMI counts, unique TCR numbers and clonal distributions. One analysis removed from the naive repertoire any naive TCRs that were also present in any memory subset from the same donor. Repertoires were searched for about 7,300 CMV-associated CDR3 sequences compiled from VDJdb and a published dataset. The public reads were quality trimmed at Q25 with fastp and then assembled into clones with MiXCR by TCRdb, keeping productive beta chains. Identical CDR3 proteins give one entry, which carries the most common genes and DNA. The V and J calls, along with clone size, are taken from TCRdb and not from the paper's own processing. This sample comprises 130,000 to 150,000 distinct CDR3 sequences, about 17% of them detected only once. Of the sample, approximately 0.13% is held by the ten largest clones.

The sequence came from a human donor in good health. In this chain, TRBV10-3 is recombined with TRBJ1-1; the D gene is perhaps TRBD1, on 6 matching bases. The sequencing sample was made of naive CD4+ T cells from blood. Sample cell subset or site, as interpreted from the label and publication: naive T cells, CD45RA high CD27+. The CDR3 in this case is CASGLAGVNTEAFF. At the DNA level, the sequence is TGTGCCAGCGGGCTAGCAGGGGTTAACACTGAAGCTTTCTTT.